This T cell receptor beta chain was retrieved from a study of tumor and adjacent non-tumor tissue in lung cancer. Study summary: Patients were aged roughly 30 to 76, nine to eleven men and roughly 5 women, stage I to III.

This sample's RNA came from whole unsorted tissue. This non-tumor lung sample came from over 3 cm beyond the tumor edge. This clonotype ranks as medium-sized (0.01 to 0.1%). The library came from three nested PCR rounds adapted from ARM-PCR protocols. TCRdb fed the multiplex PCR reads into MiXCR, producing one record per CDR3 protein. The sample shows around 39,000 distinct CDR3 sequences, 60% of them seen only once. This CDR3 has 15 amino acids. The germline V gene has CDR1 MDHEN and CDR2 SYDVKM. V lost 4 bases, J lost 2 bases, and 8 bases stayed unmatched. The chain carries TRBV28 and TRBJ2-7; 7 bases agree with TRBD1. The clonotype comes from a man between 45 and 60 years old with non-small cell lung cancer. The material sequenced was distant non-tumor lung tissue. The DNA for the CDR3 is TGTGCCAGCAGTTGGGCCCGGGACAGTCCCTACGAGCAGTACTTC. It is translated as CASSWARDSPYEQYF.